This T cell receptor (beta chain) originates from a study of T cell changes during pregnancy in multiple sclerosis. Repertoires were generated with immunoSEQ multiplex PCR, while TCRdb's copy carries only in-frame clones and drops some. The sample holds approximately 100,000 clones, over 80% seen once. The CDR3 extends over 16 amino acids. With 5 bases clipped from V and 0 bases from J, the junction kept 4 bases outside the gene matches. Per germline, CDR1 SEHNR and CDR2 FQNEAQ (reference sequence). The chain has TRBV7-9 and TRBJ2-1, with TRBD2 matching over 10 bases. The sequenced sample was peripheral blood, obtained in the first trimester of pregnancy. This receptor was identified in a female donor with multiple sclerosis, enrolled in a pregnancy study. The CDR3 reads CASSDGLAASYNEQFF. CDR3 DNA: TGTGCCAGCAGCGACGGACTAGCGGCCTCCTACAATGAGCAGTTCTTC. The full variable domain, completed using reference TRBV7-9 and TRBJ2-1, is DTGVSQNPRHKITKRGQNVTFRCDPISEHNRLYWYRQTLGQGPEFLTYFQNEAQLEKSRLLSDRFSAERPKGSFSTLEIQRTEQGDSAMYLCASSDGLAASYNEQFFGPGTRLTVL.